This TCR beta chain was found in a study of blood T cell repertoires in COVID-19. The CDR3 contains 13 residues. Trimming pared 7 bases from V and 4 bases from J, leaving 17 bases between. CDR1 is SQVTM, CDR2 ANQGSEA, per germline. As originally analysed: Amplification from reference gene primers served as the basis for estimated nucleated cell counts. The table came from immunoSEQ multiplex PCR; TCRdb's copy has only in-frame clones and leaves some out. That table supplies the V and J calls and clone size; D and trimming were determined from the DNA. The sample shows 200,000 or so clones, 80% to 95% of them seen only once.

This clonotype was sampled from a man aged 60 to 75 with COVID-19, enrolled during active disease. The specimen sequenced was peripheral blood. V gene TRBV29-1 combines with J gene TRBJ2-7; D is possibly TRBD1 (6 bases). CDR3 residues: CSAQGSGTYEQYF. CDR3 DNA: TGCAGCGCCCAGGGGTCTGGGACGTACGAGCAGTACTTC.